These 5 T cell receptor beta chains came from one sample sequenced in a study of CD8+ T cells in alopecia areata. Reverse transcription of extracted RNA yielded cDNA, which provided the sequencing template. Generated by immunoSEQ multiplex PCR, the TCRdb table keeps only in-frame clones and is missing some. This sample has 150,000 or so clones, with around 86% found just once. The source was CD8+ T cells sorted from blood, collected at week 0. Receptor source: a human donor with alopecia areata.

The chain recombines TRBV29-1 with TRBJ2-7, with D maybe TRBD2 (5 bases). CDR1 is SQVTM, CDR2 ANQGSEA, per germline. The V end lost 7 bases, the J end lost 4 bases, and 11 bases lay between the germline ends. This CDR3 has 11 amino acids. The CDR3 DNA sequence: TGCAGCGCGGAACGGGAATACGAGCAGTACTTC. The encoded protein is CSAEREYEQYF.

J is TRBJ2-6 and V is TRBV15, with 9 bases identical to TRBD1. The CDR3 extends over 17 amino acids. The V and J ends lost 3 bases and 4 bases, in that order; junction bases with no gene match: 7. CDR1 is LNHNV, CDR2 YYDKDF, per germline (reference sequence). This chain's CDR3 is CATSRGQGSSGANVLTF. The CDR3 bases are TGTGCCACCAGCAGGGGACAGGGCTCGTCCGGGGCCAACGTCCTGACTTTC. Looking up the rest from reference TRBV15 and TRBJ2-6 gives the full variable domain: DAMVIQNPRYQVTQFGKPVTLSCSQTLNHNVMYWYQQKSSQAPKLLFHYYDKDFNNEADTPDNFQSRRPNTSFCFLDIRSPGLGDTAMYLCATSRGQGSSGANVLTFGAGSRLTVL.

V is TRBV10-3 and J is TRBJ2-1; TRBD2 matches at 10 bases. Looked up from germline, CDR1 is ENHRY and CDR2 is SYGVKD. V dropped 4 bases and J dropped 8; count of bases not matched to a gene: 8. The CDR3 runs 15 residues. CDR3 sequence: CAISVPSGRVYEQFF. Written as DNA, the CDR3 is TGTGCCATCAGTGTCCCTAGCGGGAGAGTCTATGAGCAGTTCTTC.

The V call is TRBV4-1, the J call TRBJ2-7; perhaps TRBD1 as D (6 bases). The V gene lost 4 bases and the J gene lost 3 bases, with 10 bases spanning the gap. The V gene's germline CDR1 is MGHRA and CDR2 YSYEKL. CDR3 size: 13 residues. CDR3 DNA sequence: TGCGCCAGCAGCCCCCCAGGGGTCTACGAGCAGTACTTC. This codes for CASSPPGVYEQYF.

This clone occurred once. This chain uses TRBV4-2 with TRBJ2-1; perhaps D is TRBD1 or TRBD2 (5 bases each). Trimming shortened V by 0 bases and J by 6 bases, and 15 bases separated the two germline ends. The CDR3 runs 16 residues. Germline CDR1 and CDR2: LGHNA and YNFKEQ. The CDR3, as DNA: TGTGCCAGCAGCCAAGATCAGGGACCAGCAGGCAATGAGCAGTTCTTC. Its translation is CASSQDQGPAGNEQFF.